A selection of T cell receptor beta chains follows, all from one sample in a study of blood T cells in healthy people across ages. TCRdb reprocessed the 5' RACE reads with MiXCR, giving one entry per CDR3 protein. The table records over 500,000 distinct CDR3 sequences, 25% to 35% of them present only once. This same sample was also part of a study on T cells of mothers and their children.

The sequenced sample consisted of blood. The receptors shown here come from a boy aged 2 to 9 in good health. Each CDR3 is given with its conserved first and last residue. A D gene is named only where the DNA matches it firmly. Some rows have no size entry. The others give once, few or many, or a class for an expanded clone.

v_gene	d_gene	j_gene	abundance	CDR3nt	CDR3aa
TRBV20-1	TRBD1	TRBJ1-4	NA	TGCAGTGCCCGGGGGACAGGAGATAATGAAAAACTGTTTTTT	CSARGTGDNEKLFF
TRBV29-1	NA	TRBJ2-3	NA	TGCAGCGCGGTTACCGGGCCCCCTAGGACGCAGTATTTT	CSAVTGPPRTQYF
TRBV14	TRBD1	TRBJ2-3	NA	TGTGCCAGCAGCCAAGATCCCCGACAGGGGGTAACAGATACGCAGTATTTT	CASSQDPRQGVTDTQYF
TRBV27	TRBD1	TRBJ2-7	NA	TGTGCCAGCAGTTTCGAGGGGGCTGGCTACGAGCAGTACTTC	CASSFEGAGYEQYF
TRBV5-1	NA	TRBJ2-3	NA	TGCGCCAGCAGCTTGGACTGGGGTAACTGGGATACGCAGTATTTT	CASSLDWGNWDTQYF
TRBV11-2	NA	TRBJ1-4	NA	TGTGCCAGCAGCCTCTATGGCGCAACTAATGAAAAACTGTTTTTT	CASSLYGATNEKLFF
TRBV11-2	TRBD1	TRBJ1-1	few	TGTGCCAGCAGCTTAGCCACAGGGGCCGGGATGAACACTGAAGCTTTCTTT	CASSLATGAGMNTEAFF
TRBV7-9	NA	TRBJ1-2	few	TGTGCCAGCAGGGGGGCTAACTATGGCTACACCTTC	CASRGANYGYTF
TRBV20-1	NA	TRBJ1-1	few	TGCAGTGCTAGATCTGCACCTGAAGCTTTCTTT	CSARSAPEAFF
TRBV7-8	NA	TRBJ2-4	NA	TGTGCCAGCAGCTCAGCGGTAGGCCCCGAGTTAGCCAAAAACATTCAGTACTTC	CASSSAVGPELAKNIQYF
TRBV10-1	TRBD2	TRBJ2-7	few	TGCGCCCCCGGGGGGACTATAGAGCAGTACTTC	CAPGGTIEQYF
TRBV5-5	NA	TRBJ1-2	few	TGTGCCAGCAGCCATCACAGGGTTCGCTATGGCTACACCTTC	CASSHHRVRYGYTF
TRBV20-1	TRBD1	TRBJ1-2	few	TGCAGTGCCGGAGAGGGGGCGGGGGGCGACAGCTATGGCTACACCTTC	CSAGEGAGGDSYGYTF
TRBV6-2/TRBV6-3	NA	TRBJ1-2	few	TGTGCCAGCAGTAACAGGGATTGGGATGGCTACACCTTC	CASSNRDWDGYTF
TRBV20-1	NA	TRBJ1-1	NA	TGCAGTGCTAGGGAGGGGGAGACTGAAGCTTTCTTT	CSAREGETEAFF
TRBV27	NA	TRBJ1-6	few	TGTGCCAGCAGTTTCCTCGACAGCAATTCACCCCTCCACTTT	CASSFLDSNSPLHF
TRBV27	NA	TRBJ2-4	few	TGTGCCAGCAGTTTATCGCCCCCGGGAATTCAGTACTTC	CASSLSPPGIQYF
TRBV4-1	TRBD2	TRBJ2-5	NA	TGCGCCAGCAGCCAAGATTGGCTAGCGGGGCAAGAGACCCAGTACTTC	CASSQDWLAGQETQYF
TRBV25-1	NA	TRBJ1-2	few	TGTGCCAGCAGTGACCAGGGGTTCGGGTATGGCTACACCTTC	CASSDQGFGYGYTF
TRBV24-1	NA	TRBJ2-4	NA	TGTGCCACCAGTGATTCGACAGTTCAGTACTTC	CATSDSTVQYF
TRBV20-1	TRBD2	TRBJ2-5	few	TGCAGTGCTAGAGATCTCAGGCTAGCGGGAGTGAAAGAGACCCAGTACTTC	CSARDLRLAGVKETQYF
TRBV13	TRBD1	TRBJ1-2	NA	TGTGCCAGCAGCTCATACAAGGGACAGGGTTTCGATGGCTACACCTTC	CASSSYKGQGFDGYTF
TRBV20-1	TRBD2	TRBJ2-7	few	TGCAGTGCTAGTAGGTCTAGCGGGACCTACGAGCAGTACTTC	CSASRSSGTYEQYF
TRBV27	NA	TRBJ1-4	NA	TGTGCCAGCAGTTTATTCGGGTTCCCTAATGAAAAACTGTTTTTT	CASSLFGFPNEKLFF
TRBV7-2	TRBD1	TRBJ2-7	NA	TGTGCCAGCAGCAGACAGGGGGCTGGGGTGGGCGAGCAGTACTTC	CASSRQGAGVGEQYF
TRBV2	TRBD1	TRBJ2-2	few	TGTGCCAGTATAGGACAGGCTGGAAACACCGGGGAGCTGTTTTTT	CASIGQAGNTGELFF
TRBV7-9	NA	TRBJ2-3	NA	TGTGCCAGCAGCTTAATCTCGGGACCCATCACAGATACGCAGTATTTT	CASSLISGPITDTQYF
TRBV20-1	TRBD1	TRBJ1-6	NA	TGCAGTGCTAGCGAGCAGGGGGATCATTCACCTCTCCACTTT	CSASEQGDHSPLHF
TRBV6-5	NA	TRBJ1-2	NA	TGTGCCAGCAGTCCCCTGGTCCGGGACGGAAATGGCTACACCTTC	CASSPLVRDGNGYTF
TRBV21-1	NA	TRBJ2-3	few	TGTGCCAGCAGTCAAAATGCTAGCGGGGGCACAGATACGCAGTATTTT	CASSQNASGGTDTQYF
TRBV7-2	NA	TRBJ2-1	NA	TGTGCCAGCAGCTTAGGAGGGGTTGGAGCGCGCTCCTACAATGAGCAGTTCTTC	CASSLGGVGARSYNEQFF
TRBV6-2/TRBV6-3	TRBD2	TRBJ2-1	few	TGTGCCAGCACAGGGACTAGCGGATACAATGAGCAGTTCTTC	CASTGTSGYNEQFF
TRBV7-8	TRBD2	TRBJ2-1	NA	TGTGCCAGCAGCTTACGTCCTAGCGGGAGTCGAAATGAGCAGTTCTTC	CASSLRPSGSRNEQFF
TRBV7-2	NA	TRBJ2-1	NA	TGTGCCAGCAGCCTAGTCGAGCTACCTGGATATGAGCAGTTCTTC	CASSLVELPGYEQFF
TRBV14	NA	TRBJ1-1	few	TGTGCCAGCAGCCTAAGAGGCCTTGGCACTGAAGCTTTCTTT	CASSLRGLGTEAFF
TRBV6-1	NA	TRBJ1-1	few	TGTGCCAGCGAGGCAAGGAGGAACACTGAAGCTTTCTTT	CASEARRNTEAFF
TRBV6-5	NA	TRBJ1-4	few	TGTGCCAGCAGCCGCAGGGTTGGAGAAAAACTGTTTTTT	CASSRRVGEKLFF
TRBV7-9	NA	TRBJ2-7	NA	TGTGCCAGCAGCTTAGGGGTACCCCGGGACTCCTACTCCTACGAGCAGTACTTC	CASSLGVPRDSYSYEQYF
TRBV7-8	TRBD1	TRBJ1-2	few	TGTGCCAGCAGCTTAGACCCGGGACAGGTCTATGGCTACACCTTC	CASSLDPGQVYGYTF
TRBV7-2	TRBD1	TRBJ1-4	few	TGTGCCAGCAGCGTGAGACAGGGGGGGAGCGAAAAGCTGTTTTTT	CASSVRQGGSEKLFF
TRBV12-5	NA	TRBJ1-5	few	TGTGCTAGTGGTTTGGTAGGAGGGATCAATCAGCCCCAGCATTTT	CASGLVGGINQPQHF
TRBV6-2/TRBV6-3	NA	TRBJ2-1	NA	TGTGCCAGCAGTTACCTCGCGAGCTCCTACAATGAGCAGTTCTTC	CASSYLASSYNEQFF
TRBV14	NA	TRBJ2-3	NA	TGTGCCAGCAGTCATTGGAGGGCGGTTTCTAGCACAGATACGCAGTATTTT	CASSHWRAVSSTDTQYF
TRBV27	TRBD1	TRBJ1-4	NA	TGTGCCAGCAGCACCCGACAGGGGGAAAAGACTAATGAAAAACTGTTTTTT	CASSTRQGEKTNEKLFF
TRBV3-1	NA	TRBJ2-5	NA	TGTGCCAGCAGCCAAGAAACCCGGGCGACCCAGTACTTC	CASSQETRATQYF
TRBV12-3/TRBV12-4	TRBD1	TRBJ2-7	NA	TGTGCCAGCAGCTACAGGGGGTTGAAGAACTCCGAGCAGTACTTC	CASSYRGLKNSEQYF
TRBV12-3/TRBV12-4	NA	TRBJ1-5	NA	TGTGCCAGCAGTTTATTGGGGGCGCAAAGCAATCAGCCCCAGCATTTT	CASSLLGAQSNQPQHF
TRBV15	TRBD2	TRBJ2-1	NA	TGTGCCACCAGCACCGGGACTACAGTGGGCAATGAGCAGTTCTTC	CATSTGTTVGNEQFF
TRBV7-7	NA	TRBJ2-5	NA	TGTGCCAGCAGACGAATCAGAGGGGGGACCCAGTACTTC	CASRRIRGGTQYF
TRBV5-1	TRBD2	TRBJ2-7	NA	TGCGCCAGCAGCATGACTAGCGGATCTTACGAGCAGTACTTC	CASSMTSGSYEQYF
TRBV4-3	NA	TRBJ2-7	few	TGCGCCAGCAGCCAAGATATGGGATTCTACGAGCAGTACTTC	CASSQDMGFYEQYF
TRBV19	NA	TRBJ1-5	few	TGTGCCAGTAGTATTAAGGTTTCCAATCAGCCCCAGCATTTT	CASSIKVSNQPQHF
TRBV12-3/TRBV12-4	TRBD2	TRBJ2-5	few	TGTGCCAGCAGTCCAACTAGCGGGCATACGGAGACCCAGTACTTC	CASSPTSGHTETQYF
TRBV20-1	NA	TRBJ1-2	few	TGCAGTGCGCGGACACAAACCTATGGCTACACCTTC	CSARTQTYGYTF
TRBV20-1	NA	TRBJ2-7	many	TGCAGTGCTAGCCGAGTAGCGAGGGTAAAGGGCGAGCAGTACTTC	CSASRVARVKGEQYF
TRBV5-5	NA	TRBJ2-4	NA	TGTGCCAGCAGCTTGGGCCCGGGGGAGAGAGACATTCAGTACTTC	CASSLGPGERDIQYF
TRBV5-1	TRBD1	TRBJ1-2	NA	TGCGCCAGCAGCCTCGGACAGGGACCAAACTATGGCTACACCTTC	CASSLGQGPNYGYTF
TRBV6-2/TRBV6-3	NA	TRBJ2-5	few	TGTGCCAGCAGGACAGGAGGAGCAGAGACCCAGTACTTC	CASRTGGAETQYF